This entry is about one T cell receptor (beta chain). What it recognizes is unknown. Produced via immunoSEQ multiplex PCR; TCRdb's table is partial and in-frame only. The repertoire holds 2 million to 2.5 million clones, with roughly 95% as singletons. The sample is drawn from a study of shared clonotypes between healthy human individuals. CD8 cells regarded as naive lacked CD45RO, were positively chosen for CCR7, and omitted terminally differentiated effector memory CD45RA+ cells. Overall study findings and caveats: Larger estimated richness was generally recorded for naive subsets relative to memory subsets.

This CDR3 region has 12 residues. Germline assignment: CDR1 SGHRS and CDR2 YFSETQ. V lost 0 bases and J lost 8, with 6 bases in between. Sequenced: naive CD8+ T cells sorted from blood. The chain has TRBV5-1 and TRBJ2-1; D gene ambiguous. The source of this sequence is a man aged 18 to 35 in good health. As DNA, the CDR3 is TGCGCCAGCAGCTTGGAAGGGTATGAGCAGTTCTTC. Its translation: CASSLEGYEQFF.